Below are 18 T cell receptor beta chains sequenced from a single sample in a study of shared clonotypes between healthy human individuals. Some clones are missing from TCRdb's copy, which holds only in-frame ones; the method was immunoSEQ multiplex PCR. Of 2.5 million or so clones listed, approximately 92% were seen once; the top ten hold over 0.12%. Source material: naive CD4+ T cells sorted from blood. Subset denoted: CD45RA+ positively selected. The receptor source for this set is a man younger than 35 in good health.

The CDR3 sequence: CASSFGTGGPNEKLFF. CDR3 in DNA: TGTGCCAGCAGTTTCGGGACAGGGGGGCCTAATGAAAAACTGTTTTTT. The rearrangement joins TRBV27 to TRBJ1-4; TRBD1 matches 11 bases. The germline V gene encodes CDR1 MNHEY and CDR2 SMNVEV (reference sequence). The CDR3 is 16 residues long. J lost 3 bases, V lost 3 bases, and 3 bases had no gene match. The full variable domain, rest sourced from reference TRBV27 and TRBJ1-4, is EAQVTQNPRYLITVTGKKLTVTCSQNMNHEYMSWYRQDPGLGLRQIYYSMNVEVTDKGDVPEGYKVSRKEKRNFPLILESPSPNQTSLYFCASSFGTGGPNEKLFFGSGTQLSVL.

The gene calls are TRBV5-5 and TRBJ1-6, with a weak D call TRBD1 (6 bases). The germline V and J ends were trimmed by 2 bases and 7 bases, with 10 bases remaining between them. This CDR3 has 14 amino acids. Germline V gene data show CDR1 as SGHKS and CDR2 as YYEKEE (reference sequence). The CDR3 region has the DNA TGTGCCAGCAGCTTAATGGACAGAAATTCACCCCTCCACTTT. It specifies CASSLMDRNSPLHF.

The CDR3 protein is CASGLVVGGELFF. CDR3 nucleotide sequence: TGTGCCAGCGGACTAGTGGTCGGCGGGGAGCTGTTTTTT. The chain links TRBV19 to TRBJ2-2; 7 bases are shared with TRBD2. The CDR3 covers 13 residues. The ends lost 9 bases at V and 7 bases at J; junction bases unmatched: 8. From germline, CDR1 is LNHDA and CDR2 SQIVND (reference sequence).

The CDR3 loop reads CASSLDRDTQYF. CDR3 DNA sequence: TGCGCCAGCAGCTTGGACCGGGATACGCAGTATTTT. The chain couples TRBV5-1 to TRBJ2-3; D is unresolved. CDR1 SGHRS and CDR2 YFSETQ come from the germline V gene. Trimming cost V 0 bases and J 6 bases, with 5 bases left between them. This CDR3 comprises 12 residues.

This clone was recorded once. The chain employs TRBV9 and TRBJ2-5; tentatively, D is TRBD1 or TRBD2 (5 bases each). The CDR3 runs to 15 residues. Per germline, CDR1 SGDLS and CDR2 YYNGEE. V gave up 1 base and J gave up 2 bases, with 12 bases separating them. Written as DNA, the CDR3 is TGTGCCAGCAGCGTATATCGGGGCGGGCAAGAGACCCAGTACTTC. Translation gives CASSVYRGGQETQYF. Using reference TRBV9 and TRBJ2-5 for the parts outside the CDR3, the full variable domain is DSGVTQTPKHLITATGQRVTLRCSPRSGDLSVYWYQQSLDQGLQFLIQYYNGEERAKGNILERFSAQQFPDLHSELNLSSLELGDSALYFCASSVYRGGQETQYFGPGTRLLVL.

This clone came up once. The V and J genes are TRBV14 and TRBJ2-7, with 9 bases aligning to TRBD1. The CDR3 consists of 14 residues. After removal of 2 bases from V and 6 bases from J, the junction contained 5 bases not matched to a gene. Germline V gene lookup returns CDR1 SGHDN and CDR2 FVKESK. Written as DNA, the CDR3 is TGTGCCAGCAGCCAACGGACAGGGGATGGCGAGCAGTACTTC. It yields the protein CASSQRTGDGEQYF. The full variable domain, its missing parts supplied by reference TRBV14 and TRBJ2-7, is EAGVTQFPSHSVIEKGQTVTLRCDPISGHDNLYWYRRVMGKEIKFLLHFVKESKQDESGMPNNRFLAERTGGTYSTLKVQPAELEDSGVYFCASSQRTGDGEQYFGPGTRLTVT.

The chain recombines TRBV19 with TRBJ1-4; no clear D. V shed 0 bases and J shed 8 bases, with 10 bases lying between them. Germline V gives CDR1 LNHDA, CDR2 SQIVND (reference sequence). The CDR3 extends over 14 amino acids. CDR3: CASSIDTRREKLFF. The DNA for the CDR3 is TGTGCCAGTAGTATAGACACCCGAAGGGAAAAACTGTTTTTT.

The rearrangement links TRBV5-5 to TRBJ1-5; no reliable D call. V lost 1 base and J 1 base, leaving 3 bases between the germline ends. The germline V gene has CDR1 SGHKS and CDR2 YYEKEE (reference sequence). This CDR3 has 13 amino acids. CDR3 residues: CASSLTSNQPQHF. CDR3 DNA: TGTGCCAGCAGCTTGACGAGCAATCAGCCCCAGCATTTT.

The chain is built from TRBV6-1 and TRBJ1-5; the D is unclear. The CDR3 covers 12 residues. The V and J ends lost 0 bases and 5 bases respectively, with 2 bases between them. Per germline, CDR1 MNHNS and CDR2 SASEGT. The CDR3 nucleotides read TGTGCCAGCAGTGAAGCGTATCAGCCCCAGCATTTT. Translation: CASSEAYQPQHF.

The V call is TRBV6-6, the J call TRBJ2-1; 11 nucleotides align to TRBD2. CDR3 size: 15 residues. Germline values: CDR1 MNHNY, CDR2 SVGAGI (reference sequence). V shed 5 bases, J shed 5 bases, and the junction held 5 bases outside the gene matches. The CDR3 loop reads CASSDSGRDNNEQFF. CDR3 in DNA: TGTGCCAGCAGTGATAGCGGGAGGGACAACAATGAGCAGTTCTTC.

The chain employs TRBV7-3 and TRBJ2-1; 10 bases fit TRBD2. The CDR3 loop spans 15 amino acids. CDR1 SGHTA and CDR2 FQGTGA come from the germline V gene. The trim removed 5 bases at V and 7 bases at J, leaving 8 bases unmatched. CDR3 sequence reads: CASSPLAGDRNEQFF. The CDR3 DNA reads as TGTGCCAGCAGCCCTCTAGCGGGGGATCGGAATGAGCAGTTCTTC.

The rearrangement uses TRBV2 and TRBJ1-6, with 9 bases matching TRBD1. Per germline, CDR1 SNHLY and CDR2 FYNNEI. V lost 8 bases to trimming and J lost 7 bases; unmatched junction nucleotides: 3. This CDR3 comprises 13 residues. CDR3 coding DNA: TGTGCCAGCGGGACAGGGCGAAATTCACCCCTCCACTTT. It codes for CASGTGRNSPLHF.

The chain joins TRBV13 to TRBJ2-1, with D unclear. With 5 bases removed from V and 3 bases from J, the gap between germline ends came to 11 bases. The CDR3 contains 14 residues. Looked up from germline, CDR1 is PRHDT and CDR2 is FYEKMQ (reference sequence). CDR3 nucleotides: TGTGCCAGCAGCCCGCGGATGAGCTACAATGAGCAGTTCTTC. Amino acid sequence: CASSPRMSYNEQFF.

The V gene is TRBV6-7, the J gene TRBJ2-3, with D perhaps being TRBD1 or TRBD2 (5 bases each). TRBV6-7 is identified as an open reading frame with a role that is uncertain. This CDR3 is 14 amino acids long. Deletions cut 7 bases from V and 4 bases from J, with 15 bases between. Written as DNA, the CDR3 is TGTGCCAGCATGAACTGGGGGATGCCAGATACGCAGTATTTT. The encoded protein is CASMNWGMPDTQYF.

The chain recombines TRBV5-1 with TRBJ2-2, with 14 bases fitting TRBD2. CDR3 length: 17 residues. The junction had 8 bases not matched to a gene; V was cut back by 4 bases and J by 6 bases. Germline lookup yields CDR1 SGHRS and CDR2 YFSETQ. Here the CDR3 DNA reads TGCGCCAGCAGCCTCGGACTAGCGGGAGGAGGCGCCGGGGAGCTGTTTTTT. This codes for CASSLGLAGGGAGELFF.

V and J are TRBV10-3 and TRBJ2-3; TRBD2 matches 12 bases. V was pared by 0 bases and J by 6 bases, with 4 bases of the junction left unmatched. Germline assignment: CDR1 ENHRY and CDR2 SYGVKD. The CDR3 runs to 16 residues. CDR3: CAISESSTSGRDTQYF. In DNA, the CDR3 is TGTGCCATCAGTGAGTCATCCACTAGCGGGAGGGATACGCAGTATTTT.

The chain carries TRBV6-5 and TRBJ1-2; TRBD1 is a possible D gene (5 bases). This CDR3 spans 13 amino acids. Germline CDR1 is MNHEY and CDR2 is SVGAGI. Trimming removed 6 bases from V and 7 bases from J, with 15 bases in between. The CDR3 is CASRLTGTRGYTF. CDR3 bases: TGTGCCAGCAGACTAACCGGGACGCGTGGCTACACCTTC.

The sample holds one count of this clone. This chain uses TRBV5-8 with TRBJ1-5; 8 bases align to TRBD1. The CDR3 totals 15 residues. The germline V gene has CDR1 SGHTS and CDR2 YDEGEE. J was trimmed by 1 base and V by 2 bases; bases with no gene match: 2. CDR3 protein: CASSLQGESNQPQHF. Written as DNA, the CDR3 is TGTGCCAGCAGCTTACAGGGGGAGAGCAATCAGCCCCAGCATTTT.